This TCR beta chain was recorded in a study of T cell responses to AZD1222 COVID-19 vaccine. Across the whole study: Whether given at about 4 or about 12 weeks, second doses were pooled.

This clone was found a few times. Its antigen is not known. Whole-study findings and limits: Seropositivity was recorded at baseline in only a handful of AZD1222 recipients. Clonal diversity may have been underestimated, and the donors were mostly white British, with more females than males.

Profiled with immunoSEQ multiplex PCR; TCRdb holds only in-frame clones, not every one. Found here are about 86,000 clones, about 78% of them singletons; the top ten hold around 20%. The origin of this receptor is an adult in good health. The sample here was peripheral blood, taken on day 0 of AZD1222 vaccination.

CDR3 protein: CASSFNGGAGELFF. The CDR3 DNA reads TGTGCCAGCAGCTTTAACGGGGGAGCCGGGGAGCTGTTTTTT. The chain couples TRBV11-2 to TRBJ2-2; a possible D gene is TRBD2 (6 bases). The germline CDR1 and CDR2 sequences are SGHAT and FQNNGV. Trimming pared 3 bases from V and 6 bases from J, leaving 11 bases between. The CDR3 length is 14 residues. Supplemented by reference TRBV11-2 and TRBJ2-2, the full variable domain reads EAGVAQSPRYKIIEKRQSVAFWCNPISGHATLYWYQQILGQGPKLLIQFQNNGVVDDSQLPKDRFSAERLKGVDSTLKIQPAKLEDSAVYLCASSFNGGAGELFFGEGSRLTVL.